This T cell receptor beta chain is drawn from a study of blood T cell repertoires in COVID-19. Study overall: Specimens from acute and convalescent COVID-19 originated in the United States, Italy and Spain. From T cells, B-cell-depleted T cells, or PBMCs came the material, which was cDNA or gDNA.

Sequencing was performed with immunoSEQ multiplex PCR; in TCRdb, only in-frame clones are kept and a portion is missing. The table lists about 160,000 clones, roughly 80% of them singletons. The cohort comprised adults aged 18 to 89 years residing in about two dozen US areas. Looked up from germline, CDR1 is SGHRS and CDR2 is YFSETQ. This CDR3 has 12 residues. Germline trimming cut 4 bases from V and 3 bases from J; bases unmatched to any gene: 1. The sequencing input was PBMCs or T cells enriched from blood (not recorded which). The receptor was isolated from a woman in her sixties who had recovered from COVID-19. The chain couples TRBV5-1 to TRBJ2-7; TRBD1 aligns across 7 bases. The CDR3 loop reads CASSPGGYEQYF. In DNA form, the CDR3 reads TGCGCCAGCAGCCCAGGGGGCTACGAGCAGTACTTC.